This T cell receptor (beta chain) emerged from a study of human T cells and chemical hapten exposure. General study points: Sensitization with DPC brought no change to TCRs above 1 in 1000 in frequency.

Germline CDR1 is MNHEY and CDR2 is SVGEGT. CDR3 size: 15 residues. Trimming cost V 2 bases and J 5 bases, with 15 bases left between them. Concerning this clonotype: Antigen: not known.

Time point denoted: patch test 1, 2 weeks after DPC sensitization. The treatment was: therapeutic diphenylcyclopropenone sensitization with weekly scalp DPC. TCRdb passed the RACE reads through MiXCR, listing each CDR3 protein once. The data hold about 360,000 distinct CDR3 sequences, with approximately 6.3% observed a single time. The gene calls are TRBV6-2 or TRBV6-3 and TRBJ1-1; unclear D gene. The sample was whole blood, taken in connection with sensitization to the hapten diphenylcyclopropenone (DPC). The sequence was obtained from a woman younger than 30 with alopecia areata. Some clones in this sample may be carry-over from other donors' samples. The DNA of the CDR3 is TGTGCCAGCAGTTACAGCAGATCTCCTGGGACTGAAGCTTTCTTT. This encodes CASSYSRSPGTEAFF.